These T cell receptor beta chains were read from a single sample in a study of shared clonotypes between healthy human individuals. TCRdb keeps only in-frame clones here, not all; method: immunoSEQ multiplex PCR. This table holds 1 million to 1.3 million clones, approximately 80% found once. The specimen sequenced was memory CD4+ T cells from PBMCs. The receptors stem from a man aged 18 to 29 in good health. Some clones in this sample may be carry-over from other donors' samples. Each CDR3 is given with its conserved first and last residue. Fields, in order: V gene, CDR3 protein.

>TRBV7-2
CASSRDRSGVYEQYF
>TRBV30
CAWSRQGRFTDTQYF
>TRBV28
CASSLSGTGIYEQYF
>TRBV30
CAWSARTWQETQYF
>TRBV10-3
CAISVARDEQFF
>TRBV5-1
CASSLGIRQVSGETQYF
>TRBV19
CASSIPADSINQPQHF
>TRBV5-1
CASSLEPPGHAAGNTIYF
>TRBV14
CASSHTSGRPPGTQYF
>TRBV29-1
CSVPGQGGDEQFF
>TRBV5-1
CASSRAGTGGAGETQYF
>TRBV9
CASSGGQGNYGYTF
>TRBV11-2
CASSLVWRTGYYNEQFF
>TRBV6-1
CASSPGTGESYGYTF
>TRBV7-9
CASSFGLQETQYF
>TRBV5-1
CASSLTAALSYNEQFF
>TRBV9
CASSADPLGRTYNEQFF
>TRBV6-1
CASSGQATGQKLFF
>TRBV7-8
CASSTRVSKYSNQPQHF
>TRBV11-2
CASSSESLIATNEKLFF
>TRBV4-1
CASSQEVGTSNQPQHF
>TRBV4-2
CASSRGTSGSYEQYF